This is a list of T cell receptor beta chains from one sample in a study of vaccination and CD4 T cells after COVID-19. Their antigens are not known. TCRdb re-derived calls from the PCR reads in MiXCR, one entry per CDR3 protein. Of 8,000 to 10,000 distinct CDR3 sequences listed, about a third are singletons. Sample: CD4+ T cells from blood, cultured in vitro. All receptors come from a human donor in good health. Each CDR3 is given without its conserved first and last residue. Not all rows give a size; the values are once, few, many and, for expanded clones, a class.

length,size,V,CDR3
10,few,TRBV25-1,ASSWGYQPQH
12,few,TRBV10-3,AISGRQGFNEQF
10,.,TRBV6-1,AALGGPGELF
12,few,TRBV24-1,ATRGQGTGTEAF
12,.,TRBV28,ASSPGGGHIEAF
10,.,TRBV18,ASSPDRDGYT
13,few,TRBV15,ATSPRTGPIETQY
14,.,TRBV20-1,SAPPAAIAYQETQY
12,few,TRBV19,ASSVTGVISPLH
14,.,TRBV11-2,ASSLGWREGLREQY
9,few,TRBV12-3/TRBV12-4,ASRGTDTQY
10,.,TRBV19,ASRLSGDTQY
14,.,TRBV7-9,ASSPLMGGRAEGYT
12,few,TRBV20-1,SAAGGDLYNEQF
12,.,TRBV7-8,ASSPARAGNTIY
13,.,TRBV25-1,ASSAPGQGIVGYT
10,few,TRBV15,ATSRVRGGYT
13,few,TRBV20-1,SARDRTGGQQPQH
11,few,TRBV29-1,SVEEGINYGYT
14,.,TRBV6-1,ASSDAGSKVGTEAF
13,.,TRBV6-5,ASSYAGTNRNEQF
14,.,TRBV6-5,ASSYVRAPRKYGYT
12,.,TRBV27,ASGQRGLYSPLH
12,few,TRBV6-9,ASIDWGPNYGYT
12,.,TRBV11-2,ASSFPGTLYEQY
14,.,TRBV12-5,ASAYWTGSRKETQY
14,.,TRBV5-4,ASSQLSGLGTGELF
10,.,TRBV2,ASRQGNQPQH
15,.,TRBV18,ASSPLPTGGENSPLH
13,.,TRBV6-5,ASSYSRISSYEQY
12,few,TRBV7-3,ASSRGGSSSEQF
13,.,TRBV5-1,ASSLSGQGASGYT
12,.,TRBV6-1,ASSRSSNTGELF
9,.,TRBV27,ASSSLHEQY
15,.,TRBV10-3,AISELMGEGLVGELF
10,few,TRBV7-9,ASSPVNTEAF
14,.,TRBV6-2/TRBV6-3,ASLTYRGQKTGELF
13,few,TRBV20-1,SARRSGISYNEQF
11,.,TRBV19,ATRLTSTDTQY
13,.,TRBV20-1,SARDVSGRFAEQF